Presented here are 23 T cell receptor beta chains from one specimen sequenced in a study of T cells in lung cancer brain metastases. Only in-frame clones appear in the TCRdb table, and some are missing; sequencing was by immunoSEQ multiplex PCR. This sample has 3,900 or so clones, with 80% to 90% found just once. Specimen: tumor tissue from the primary lung tumor. The receptors were sampled from a man aged 55 to 70 with non-small cell lung cancer.

The chain has TRBV6-5 and TRBJ2-1; 7 bases align to TRBD2. Germline V gives CDR1 MNHEY, CDR2 SVGAGI. CDR3 size: 13 residues. V dropped 6 bases and J dropped 5; count of bases not matched to a gene: 4. CDR3 amino acids: CASRASGNNEQFF. The CDR3 DNA follows: TGTGCCAGCAGGGCTAGCGGAAACAATGAGCAGTTCTTC.

V is TRBV19 and J is TRBJ2-1; maybe TRBD2 (7 bases). The CDR3 runs 15 residues. Between the trimmed V and J ends, which lost 6 bases and 4 bases, there was a span of 16 bases. The germline V gene encodes CDR1 LNHDA and CDR2 SQIVND (reference sequence). The DNA for the CDR3 is TGTGCCAGTAGACGTACGGGGGGACAATACAATGAGCAGTTCTTC. Translated: CASRRTGGQYNEQFF.

This sequence joins TRBV5-1 and TRBJ2-7; D uncertain. Germline V gene lookup returns CDR1 SGHRS and CDR2 YFSETQ. V was trimmed by 2 bases and J by 2 bases, leaving 2 bases between them. The CDR3 is 11 amino acids. In nucleotides, the CDR3 is TGCGCCAGCAGCTTCGCCTACGAGCAGTACTTC. Its translation: CASSFAYEQYF.

As to this clone: The junction and the germline gene differ at one end; a read error may be behind it. This sample includes further DNA sequences coding for the same CDR3. V and J are TRBV6-1 and TRBJ2-2, with unresolved D. CDR3 length: 13 amino acids. Germline CDR1 and CDR2: MNHNS and SASEGT. The chain's CDR3 is CASSEDETGELFF. CDR3 in DNA: TGTGCCAGTAGTGAAGACGAGACCGGGGAGCTGTTTTTT.

This clone was detected a few times. J is TRBJ2-1 and V is TRBV5-4; D possibly corresponds to TRBD1 (6 bases). Per the germline V gene, CDR1 is SGHNT and CDR2 is YYREEE (reference sequence). The CDR3 length is 14 residues. Deletions cut 2 bases from V and 6 bases from J, with 12 bases between. The CDR3 region has the DNA TGTGCCAGCAGCTTAGATTCAGGGGTCAATGAGCAGTTCTTC. This translates into CASSLDSGVNEQFF. The whole variable domain, remainder taken from reference TRBV5-4 and TRBJ2-1, is ETGVTQSPTHLIKTRGQQVTLRCSSQSGHNTVSWYQQALGQGPQFIFQYYREEENGRGNFPPRFSGLQFPNYSSELNVNALELDDSALYLCASSLDSGVNEQFFGPGTRLTVL.

V usage is TRBV15 and J usage is TRBJ2-5; D unclear. This CDR3 region has 12 residues. The germline V and J ends were trimmed by 0 bases and 5 bases, with 4 bases remaining between them. Germline CDR1 reads LNHNV; CDR2 reads YYDKDF (reference sequence). The CDR3 DNA reads TGTGCCACCAGCAGAGATTTGGAGACCCAGTACTTC. Amino acid sequence: CATSRDLETQYF. Full variable domain (outside the CDR3, taken from reference TRBV15 and TRBJ2-5): DAMVIQNPRYQVTQFGKPVTLSCSQTLNHNVMYWYQQKSSQAPKLLFHYYDKDFNNEADTPDNFQSRRPNTSFCFLDIRSPGLGDTAMYLCATSRDLETQYFGPGTRLLVL.

The chain carries TRBV7-9 and TRBJ2-3, with 9 bases fitting TRBD2. Germline loops: CDR1 SEHNR, CDR2 FQNEAQ (reference sequence). There are 13 residues in the CDR3. V trimming: 3 bases; J trimming: 5 bases; junction bases outside the gene matches: 0. The CDR3 nucleotides are TGTGCCAGCAGCTTGACTAGCGGAGATACGCAGTATTTT. Residues: CASSLTSGDTQYF.

This clone was observed a single time. At one end, the junction sequence differs from germline, possibly due to a read error. The rearrangement uses TRBV7-9 and TRBJ2-7, with D perhaps matching TRBD1 or TRBD2 (5 bases each). CDR3 size: 13 residues. Germline CDR1 is SEHNR and CDR2 is FQNEAQ (reference sequence). The CDR3 DNA sequence: TGTACCAGCAGCTTAGATCCCGGGACCGAGCAGTACTTC. As protein: CTSSLDPGTEQYF.

J is TRBJ1-2 and V is TRBV18; no reliable D call. Germline CDR1 reads KGHSH; CDR2 reads LQKENI. V was clipped by 3 bases and J by 7 bases, with 12 bases between them. The CDR3 spans 13 residues. CDR3 nucleotide sequence: TGTGCCAGCTCACCGAGCTTGGAAAGTGGCTACACCTTC. It translates to CASSPSLESGYTF.

The chain carries TRBV5-1 and TRBJ2-7, with D possibly matching TRBD2 (5 bases). Germline loops: CDR1 SGHRS, CDR2 YFSETQ. This CDR3 region has 15 residues. V lost 1 base and J 0 bases, leaving 11 bases between the germline ends. CDR3: CASSLTVGSSYEQYF. CDR3 coding DNA: TGCGCCAGCAGCTTGACAGTTGGGAGCTCCTACGAGCAGTACTTC.

This clone was observed a single time. The chain employs TRBV27 and TRBJ2-7; 9 bases line up with TRBD2. V lost 6 bases, J lost 1 base, and 7 bases stayed unmatched. CDR3 length: 15 amino acids. Germline lookup yields CDR1 MNHEY and CDR2 SMNVEV (reference sequence). CDR3 residues: CASRGTSGHSYEQYF. The CDR3 DNA sequence: TGTGCCAGCAGGGGCACTAGCGGGCATTCCTACGAGCAGTACTTC.

The V and J genes are TRBV5-1 and TRBJ2-6, with D uncertain. The CDR3 extends over 15 amino acids. Germline values: CDR1 SGHRS, CDR2 YFSETQ. The germline V and J ends were trimmed by 0 bases and 0 bases, with 4 bases remaining between them. The CDR3 nucleotides are TGCGCCAGCAGCTTGGACGTCTCTGGGGCCAACGTCCTGACTTTC. It codes for CASSLDVSGANVLTF.

This clone was seen only a few times. The chain recombines TRBV28 with TRBJ1-1; D not resolved. Germline CDR1 reads MDHEN; CDR2 reads SYDVKM. The CDR3 is 15 amino acids. Trimming removed 5 bases at V and 1 base at J, with 14 bases between. CDR3 residues: CASSPAHTSNTEAFF. The CDR3 DNA reads as TGTGCCAGCAGTCCCGCGCATACTTCGAACACTGAAGCTTTCTTT.

In this sample, this clone turned up a few times. The chain carries TRBV2 and TRBJ1-1; D remains unclear. CDR3 size: 12 residues. Trimming pared 6 bases from V and 8 bases from J, leaving 13 bases between. Germline V lookup: CDR1 SNHLY, CDR2 FYNNEI. The CDR3 spells CASSRTFQEAFF. The CDR3 DNA is TGTGCCAGCAGCCGGACCTTTCAAGAAGCTTTCTTT.

The V call is TRBV7-9, the J call TRBJ1-2; no definite D call. Trimming took 2 bases from V and 14 from J, leaving 15 bases between them. This CDR3 spans 12 amino acids. Germline CDR1 is SEHNR and CDR2 is FQNEAQ (reference sequence). CDR3 loop: CASSLKSELRTF. CDR3 DNA sequence: TGTGCCAGCAGCTTAAAGTCGGAACTTCGGACCTTC.

The DNA for the CDR3 is TGTGCCAGCAGCTGGGGCGTCCCCACAGATACGCAGTATTTT. Encoded protein: CASSWGVPTDTQYF. The V and J genes are TRBV7-9 and TRBJ2-3, with D maybe TRBD1 (5 bases). Trimming removed 4 bases from V and 2 bases from J, with 10 bases in between. Germline CDR1 and CDR2: SEHNR and FQNEAQ (reference sequence). The CDR3 consists of 14 residues.

This clone occurred once. The V and J genes are TRBV5-4 and TRBJ1-6; 8 bases match TRBD1. Trimming at V came to 1 base and at J to 9 bases, leaving 6 bases not matched to a gene. This CDR3 is 15 amino acids long. Per germline, CDR1 SGHNT and CDR2 YYREEE (reference sequence). The CDR3 loop reads CASSLSGQGSSPLHF. The CDR3 region has the DNA TGTGCCAGCAGCTTGAGCGGACAGGGAAGTTCACCCCTCCACTTT.

The chain carries TRBV15 and TRBJ2-7; unclear D gene. This CDR3 contains 13 residues. Between the trimmed V and J ends, which lost 1 base and 3 bases, there was a span of 7 bases. Germline assignment: CDR1 LNHNV and CDR2 YYDKDF (reference sequence). CDR3 sequence (DNA): TGTGCCACCAGCAGAGCAGACAACTACGAGCAGTACTTC. Protein product: CATSRADNYEQYF.

For the CDR3, the DNA is TGTGCCAGCAGCCAGCGCCCCTTGAAGGGGGGGGTCTACGAGCAGTACTTC. It yields the protein CASSQRPLKGGVYEQYF. This chain uses TRBV14 with TRBJ2-7, with a weak D call TRBD2 (7 bases). Germline lookup yields CDR1 SGHDN and CDR2 FVKESK. The CDR3 runs to 17 residues. Trimming left V 3 bases short and J 3 bases short, with 21 bases between.

The gene calls are TRBV19 and TRBJ2-1; TRBD2 matches 8 bases. The germline V gene encodes CDR1 LNHDA and CDR2 SQIVND (reference sequence). J was trimmed by 10 bases and V by 4 bases; bases with no gene match: 6. The CDR3 covers 13 residues. The CDR3 sequence is CASSRSGSWEQFF. In nucleotides, the CDR3 is TGTGCCAGTAGTAGAAGCGGGAGTTGGGAGCAGTTCTTC.

This chain links TRBV7-2 with TRBJ2-5, with a weak D call TRBD1 (5 bases). V was clipped by 5 bases and J by 7 bases, with 8 bases between them. Germline V lookup: CDR1 SGHTA, CDR2 FQGNSA. The CDR3 is 11 amino acids. The CDR3 nucleotides read TGTGCCAGCAGCGTAAGGGGGACCCAGTACTTC. Protein: CASSVRGTQYF.

The rearrangement links TRBV7-2 to TRBJ2-7, with TRBD1 matching over 9 bases. V gave up 3 bases and J gave up 4 bases; unmatched junction bases: 4. CDR1 is SGHTA, CDR2 FQGNSA, per germline. The CDR3 spans 14 residues. This CDR3 is CASSFLQGAYEQYF. The CDR3 DNA follows: TGTGCCAGCAGCTTTCTACAGGGGGCGTACGAGCAGTACTTC.

A note on this clone: A junction end diverges from the germline sequence, so it may reflect a read error. The chain carries TRBV11-2 and TRBJ1-6, with D perhaps TRBD1 (5 bases). The V gene's germline CDR1 is SGHAT and CDR2 FQNNGV. The CDR3 is made up of 13 amino acids. The CDR3 coding sequence is TGTGCCAGCAGCCCCCGGGGGAATTCACCCCTCCATTTT. Residues: CASSPRGNSPLHF.